This T cell receptor beta chain was captured by sequencing in a study of blood T cell repertoires in COVID-19. For the study at large: Samples of COVID-19 (acute and convalescent) were obtained from the United States, Italy and Spain.

The CDR3 sequence is 19 residues long. V lost 0 bases, J lost 0 bases, and 17 bases lay in between. Germline CDR1 LGHNA, CDR2 YNFKEQ. During active infection, Seattle patients enrolled and were then monitored through disease. Per the authors' pipeline: Using reference gene primer amplification, nucleated cell counts were estimated. The repertoire was sequenced with immunoSEQ multiplex PCR; TCRdb's copy has only in-frame clones and lacks some. Clone size and the V and J calls come from that table; the DNA yielded D and trimming. The sample has over 150,000 clones; approximately 88% are singletons. Material for sequencing was peripheral blood. This chain joins TRBV4-2 and TRBJ2-2; TRBD2 is a possible D gene (6 bases). This clonotype originated in a woman between 40 and 55 years old with COVID-19, enrolled during active disease. The chain's CDR3 is CASSQEYLRDSANTGELFF. CDR3 sequence (DNA): TGTGCCAGCAGCCAAGAATATCTCCGGGACTCCGCGAACACCGGGGAGCTGTTTTTT.